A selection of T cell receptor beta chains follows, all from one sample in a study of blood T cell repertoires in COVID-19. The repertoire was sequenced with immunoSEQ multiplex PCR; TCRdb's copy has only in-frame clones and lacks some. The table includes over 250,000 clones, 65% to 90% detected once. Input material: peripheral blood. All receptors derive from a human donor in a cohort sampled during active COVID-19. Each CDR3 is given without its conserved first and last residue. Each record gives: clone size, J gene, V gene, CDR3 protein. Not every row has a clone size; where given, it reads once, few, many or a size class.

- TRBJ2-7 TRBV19 ASSIGEIAYEQY
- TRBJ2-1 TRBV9 ASSVGGLAGFSYNEQF
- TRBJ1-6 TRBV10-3 AISPQRDNSPLH
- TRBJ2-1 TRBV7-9 ASSLVGRTSGSEQF
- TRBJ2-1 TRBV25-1 ASSVGREGRIGHEQF
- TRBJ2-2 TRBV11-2 ASSPRLAGGTGELF
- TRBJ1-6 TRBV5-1 ASSLDGGQLASSPLH
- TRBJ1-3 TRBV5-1 ASSLVSGVLSGNTIY
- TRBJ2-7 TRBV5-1 ASRRAGQGFYEQY
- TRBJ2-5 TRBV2 ASSRLAGVKETQY
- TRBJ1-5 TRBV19 ASSNPEGPQH
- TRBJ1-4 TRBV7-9 ASTLSTNEKLF
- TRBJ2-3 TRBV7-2 ASSSQGPTTTDTQY
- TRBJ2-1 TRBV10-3 AISERETDEQF
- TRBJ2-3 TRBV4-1 ASLRGGYPQFTDTQY
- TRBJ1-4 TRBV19 ATRTGINSRKLF
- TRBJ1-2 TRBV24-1 ATSEGANYGYT
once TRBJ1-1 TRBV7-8 ASSSGQGFLWAEAF
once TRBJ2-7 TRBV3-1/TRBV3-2 ASSLGQSYEQY
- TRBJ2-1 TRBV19 ASRAVGSSYNEQF
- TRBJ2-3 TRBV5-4 ASSRSGSRTDTQY
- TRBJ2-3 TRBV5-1 ASRDSVTDTQY
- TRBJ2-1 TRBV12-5 ASGFNGGRTYNEQF
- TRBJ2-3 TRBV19 ASSQTSRNPDTQY
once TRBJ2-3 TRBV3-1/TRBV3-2 ASSIGQTDTQY
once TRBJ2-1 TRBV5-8 ASGLEAGWYNEQF
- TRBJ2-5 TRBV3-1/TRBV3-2 ASSLTGGRETQY
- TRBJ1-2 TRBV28 ASGPSGQGANYGYT
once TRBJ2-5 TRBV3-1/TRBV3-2 ASSQPPVRGTQY
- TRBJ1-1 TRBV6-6 ASSPQAGAPTEAF
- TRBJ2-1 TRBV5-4 ASSYDSGTGKNEQF
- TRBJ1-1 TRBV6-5 ASSPNHATEAF
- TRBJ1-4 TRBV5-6 ASSLERGRLF
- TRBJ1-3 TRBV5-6 ASTRAGNTIY
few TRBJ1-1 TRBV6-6 ASSPSPGADSNTEAF
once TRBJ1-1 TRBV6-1 ASSETGSGRTEAF
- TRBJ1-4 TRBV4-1 ASSQTGNEKLF
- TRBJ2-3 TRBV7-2 ASSREGGLRTDTQY
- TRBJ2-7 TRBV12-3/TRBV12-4 ASQAQDRYEQY
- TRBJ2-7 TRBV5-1 ASSLGHSYEQY
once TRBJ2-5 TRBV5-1 ASSLRQGGETQY
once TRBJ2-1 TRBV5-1 ASSLAGTGVNEQF
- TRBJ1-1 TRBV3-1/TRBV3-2 ASHRGTGQYAEAF
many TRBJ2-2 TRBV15 ATSSSSNTGELF
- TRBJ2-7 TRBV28 ASSPAGTTQEQY
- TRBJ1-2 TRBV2 ASSESPGDGYT
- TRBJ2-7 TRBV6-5 ASRAQGRGIYEQY
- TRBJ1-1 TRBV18 ASSPWDRPPTEAF
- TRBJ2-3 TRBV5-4 ASSLGTSGDTQY
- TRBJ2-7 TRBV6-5 ASSYSLGVYEQY
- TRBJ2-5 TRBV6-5 ASSYSRGEETQY
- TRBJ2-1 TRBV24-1 ATSDAGGNEQF
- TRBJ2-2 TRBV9 ASSDRLAGGPNTGELF
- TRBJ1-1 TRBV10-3 AITNKGTGEAF
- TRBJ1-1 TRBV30 AWSVQANTEAF
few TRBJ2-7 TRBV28 ASSLERTRGPEQY
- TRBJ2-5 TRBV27 ASSRSGWSQETQY